The 8 T cell receptor beta chains below were found in one sample sequenced in a study of response to subunit inactivated influenza vaccine. One entry per CDR3 protein results from TCRdb running MiXCR on the RT-PCR reads. This table holds some 570,000 distinct CDR3 sequences, about 11% found once. These data are also associated with another study on T cells expressing NK-cell markers. From that study: 5'RACE template switching with UMIs produced the TCR beta cDNA.

The sequencing here drew on PBMCs from blood, taken on the day of vaccination. Receptor source: a man aged 45-65 years who received an inactivated influenza vaccine.

Only a few counts were recorded for this clonotype. The chain carries TRBV6-2 or TRBV6-3 and TRBJ2-7; the match to TRBD1 covers 7 bases. The germline gives CDR1 MNHEY, CDR2 SVGEGT. V dropped 0 bases and J dropped 1; count of bases not matched to a gene: 6. This CDR3 comprises 16 residues. The CDR3 sequence: CASSYSNRGLSYEQYF. The CDR3 nucleotides read TGTGCCAGCAGTTACTCGAACAGGGGCTTGTCCTACGAGCAGTACTTC.

This clonotype was detected a few times. This rearrangement joins TRBV6-5 to TRBJ2-3; possibly TRBD1 for D (5 bases). The CDR3 runs to 14 residues. V lost 2 bases, J lost 3 bases, and 9 bases lay in between. Germline V lookup: CDR1 MNHEY, CDR2 SVGAGI. CDR3 protein: CASSYRHRTDTQYF. The CDR3 nucleotides read TGTGCCAGCAGTTACCGCCACAGGACAGATACGCAGTATTTT.

This CDR3 reads CASSDQRGGFNQPQHF. The CDR3 nucleotides read TGTGCCAGCTCAGACCAAAGGGGGGGTTTCAATCAGCCCCAGCATTTT. V usage is TRBV18 and J usage is TRBJ1-5, with a possible D match to TRBD1 (6 bases). The CDR3 spans 16 residues. Trimming took off 5 bases at V and 3 bases at J, with 17 bases between the two ends. Germline assignment: CDR1 KGHSH and CDR2 LQKENI.

The chain combines TRBV20-1 with TRBJ1-1; 9 bases fit TRBD1. The V gene end was trimmed by 0 bases and the J gene end by 6 bases; junction bases not matched to a gene: 11. This CDR3 comprises 16 residues. Germline V gene lookup returns CDR1 DFQATT and CDR2 SNEGSKA (reference sequence). Here the CDR3 DNA reads TGCAGTGCTAGAGATCTCGGGACAGGGCCCTCCGCTGAAGCTTTCTTT. It encodes CSARDLGTGPSAEAFF.

The chain couples TRBV12-3 or TRBV12-4 to TRBJ2-1; 7 bases are shared with TRBD2. Germline trimming cut 6 bases from V and 4 bases from J; bases unmatched to any gene: 9. The CDR3 has 15 amino acids. The CDR3 sequence is CASSRSGTVYNEQFF. DNA for the CDR3: TGTGCCAGCAGCCGGAGCGGGACTGTATACAATGAGCAGTTCTTC.

The rearrangement uses TRBV3-1 and TRBJ1-5; D remains ambiguous. This CDR3 has 14 residues. The ends were cut back, 1 base at V and 2 bases at J, with 6 bases in the middle. Germline V gives CDR1 LGHDT, CDR2 YNNKEL (reference sequence). CDR3 in amino acids: CASSQAVGNQPQHF. The CDR3 DNA is TGTGCCAGCAGCCAAGCCGTAGGCAATCAGCCCCAGCATTTT.

In its sample, this clonotype was seen a few times. The chain uses TRBV4-2 and TRBJ1-2; 8 nucleotides align to TRBD1. V trimming: 5 bases; J trimming: 1 base; junction bases outside the gene matches: 9. CDR3 length equals 16 residues. Germline assignment: CDR1 LGHNA and CDR2 YNFKEQ. Written as DNA, the CDR3 is TGTGCCAGCAGCAGCAGACTCGGACAGGGTAACTATGGCTACACCTTC. Translating gives CASSSRLGQGNYGYTF.

This clonotype was detected only a few times. CDR3 sequence: CASSQGGGTSGYNEQFF. CDR3 sequence (DNA): TGCGCCAGCAGCCAAGGGGGGGGGACTAGCGGGTACAATGAGCAGTTCTTC. The chain joins TRBV4-3 to TRBJ2-1; 12 nucleotides match TRBD2. The CDR3 consists of 17 residues. The junction had 5 bases not matched to a gene; V was cut back by 1 base and J by 4 bases. The germline V gene has CDR1 LGHNA and CDR2 YSLEER.